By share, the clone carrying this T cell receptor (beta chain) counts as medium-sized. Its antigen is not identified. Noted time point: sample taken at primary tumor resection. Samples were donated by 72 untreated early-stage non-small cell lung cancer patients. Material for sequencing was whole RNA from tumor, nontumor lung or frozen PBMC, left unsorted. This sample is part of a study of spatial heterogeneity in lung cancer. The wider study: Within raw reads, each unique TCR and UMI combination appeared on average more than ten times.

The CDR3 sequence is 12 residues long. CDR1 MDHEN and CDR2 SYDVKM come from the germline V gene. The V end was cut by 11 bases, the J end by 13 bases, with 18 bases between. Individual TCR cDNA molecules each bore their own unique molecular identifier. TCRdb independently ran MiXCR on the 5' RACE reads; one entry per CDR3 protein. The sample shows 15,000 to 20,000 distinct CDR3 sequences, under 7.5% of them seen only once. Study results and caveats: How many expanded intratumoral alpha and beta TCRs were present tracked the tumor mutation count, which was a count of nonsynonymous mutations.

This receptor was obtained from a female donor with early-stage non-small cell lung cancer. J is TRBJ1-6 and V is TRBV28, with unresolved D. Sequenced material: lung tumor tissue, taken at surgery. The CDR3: CALGPRMSPLHF. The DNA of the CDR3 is TGTGCCTTGGGCCCGCGGATGTCTCCCCTCCACTTT.